This TCR beta chain came from a study of T cell changes during pregnancy in multiple sclerosis. Germline CDR1 is LNHDA and CDR2 is SQIVND (reference sequence). The CDR3 is made up of 15 amino acids. V was pared by 1 base and J by 4 bases, with 4 bases of the junction left unmatched. TCRdb's table, derived via immunoSEQ multiplex PCR, lists solely in-frame clones and lacks some. The sample yields 35,000 to 45,000 clones, roughly 90% seen once. This chain joins TRBV19 and TRBJ2-7, with 10 bases aligning to TRBD1. The sequence was collected from a female donor in good health, enrolled as a control in a pregnancy study. The source was peripheral blood, collected in the second trimester of pregnancy. CDR3 DNA: TGTGCCAGTAGTATAGGACAGGGGGCCCGGTACGAGCAGTACTTC. Translating it yields CASSIGQGARYEQYF.